A single sample is the source of the 5 T cell receptor beta chains below, sequenced in a study of long-term antiretroviral therapy in people with HIV. Run at survey level, the immunoSEQ assay was version v3.0. The table came from immunoSEQ multiplex PCR; TCRdb's copy has only in-frame clones and leaves some out. The table shows approximately 20,000 clones, with approximately 80% occurring only once. The material sequenced was unsorted PBMCs, taken 1.6 years after starting antiretroviral therapy. The receptors derive from a man aged 35-49 years with HIV.

The V and J genes are TRBV7-9 and TRBJ2-2; D gene unclear. CDR1 and CDR2 (germline): SEHNR, FQNEAQ (reference sequence). The CDR3 spans 12 residues. V was clipped by 3 bases and J by 4 bases, with 3 bases between them. The CDR3 protein is CASSFPTGELFF. The CDR3 DNA reads as TGTGCCAGCAGCTTTCCCACCGGGGAGCTGTTTTTT. Using reference TRBV7-9 and TRBJ2-2 for the parts outside the CDR3, the full variable domain is DTGVSQNPRHKITKRGQNVTFRCDPISEHNRLYWYRQTLGQGPEFLTYFQNEAQLEKSRLLSDRFSAERPKGSFSTLEIQRTEQGDSAMYLCASSFPTGELFFGEGSRLTVL.

J is TRBJ1-2 and V is TRBV30; no firm D call. Germline V CDR1 and CDR2: GTSNPN, SVGIG (reference sequence). The CDR3 has 13 residues. Trimming took 0 bases from V and 2 from J, leaving 7 bases between them. CDR3 sequence (DNA): TGTGCCTGGAGTGTCACCAGGAACTATGGCTACACCTTC. Amino acids: CAWSVTRNYGYTF. Full variable domain (remainder filled in from reference TRBV30 and TRBJ1-2): SQTIHQWPATLVQPVGSPLSLECTVEGTSNPNLYWYRQAAGRGLQLLFYSVGIGQISSEVPQNLSASRPQDRQFILSSKKLLLSDSGFYLCAWSVTRNYGYTFGSGTRLTVV.

The chain has TRBV5-1 and TRBJ1-1; TRBD1 matches 7 bases. Germline values: CDR1 SGHRS, CDR2 YFSETQ. The junction had 4 bases not matched to a gene; V was cut back by 1 base and J by 4 bases. The CDR3 extends over 14 amino acids. Written as DNA, the CDR3 is TGCGCCAGCAGCTTGACAGGGGTGGGCACTGAAGCTTTCTTT. Encoded protein: CASSLTGVGTEAFF.

The rearrangement joins TRBV21-1 to TRBJ2-7; no DNA check was done on the table's D call, TRBD2. TRBV21-1 is marked as a pseudogene. The CDR3 totals 15 residues. The CDR3 sequence: CASSPGTSGVYEQYF. DNA of the CDR3: TGTGCCAGCAGCCCGGGGACTAGCGGGGTCTACGAGCAGTACTTC.

V gene TRBV18 combines with J gene TRBJ2-2; D call uncertain. V was pared by 1 base and J by 4 bases, with 7 bases between. The CDR3 runs 14 residues. Germline CDR1 and CDR2: KGHSH and LQKENI. The chain's CDR3 is CASSPRATTGELFF. As DNA, the CDR3 is TGTGCCAGCTCACCACGGGCTACCACCGGGGAGCTGTTTTTT. The variable domain in full, with the rest retrieved from reference TRBV18 and TRBJ2-2, is NAGVMQNPRHLVRRRGQEARLRCSPMKGHSHVYWYRQLPEEGLKFMVYLQKENIIDESGMPKERFSAEFPKEGPSILRIQQVVRGDSAAYFCASSPRATTGELFFGEGSRLTVL.